This is a list of T cell receptor beta chains from one sample in a study of beta chain features in type 1 diabetes. Profiled with immunoSEQ multiplex PCR; TCRdb holds only in-frame clones, not every one. The table has 900,000 or so clones, under 20% seen once. Sample: naive CD4+ T cells from blood. The receptors were gathered from a woman aged 18 to 35 in good health. The CDR3 runs from the conserved cysteine through the conserved F or W. Each record gives: D gene, V gene, J gene, clone size, CDR3 protein, CDR3 DNA. D genes are given only for firm matches. The size of a clone is reported for some rows only, either as once, few or many, or as a class for expanded clones.

NA	TRBV6-5	TRBJ1-3	few	CASSYSTSLIGNTIYF	TGTGCCAGCAGTTACTCTACCAGCCTTATTGGAAACACCATATATTTT
NA	TRBV2	TRBJ1-1	few	CASSVGAVTEAFF	TGTGCCAGCAGTGTTGGGGCAGTCACTGAAGCTTTCTTT
NA	TRBV11-2	TRBJ2-5	few	CASSLNSVGGRETQYF	TGTGCCAGCAGCCTCAACAGCGTAGGGGGTAGGGAGACCCAGTACTTC
NA	TRBV4-2	TRBJ2-3	NA	CASSPGPSDTQYF	TGTGCCAGCAGCCCGGGACCCTCGGATACGCAGTATTTT
TRBD1	TRBV27	TRBJ2-7	few	CASSRDRGLYEQYF	TGTGCCAGCAGCCGGGACAGGGGGCTCTACGAGCAGTACTTC
TRBD1	TRBV18	TRBJ1-2	NA	CASSPVGTATFYTF	TGTGCCAGCTCACCCGTCGGGACAGCCACGTTCTACACCTTC
NA	TRBV18	TRBJ2-7	few	CASSPLGGPYEQYF	TGTGCCAGCTCACCACTGGGGGGCCCCTACGAGCAGTACTTC
TRBD2	TRBV7-6	TRBJ2-3	NA	CASSLNSAGVVDTQYF	TGTGCCAGCAGCTTAAATTCGGCGGGGGTGGTAGATACGCAGTATTTT
TRBD2	TRBV28	TRBJ2-2	NA	CASTSAGGPNTGELFF	TGTGCCAGCACTTCAGCGGGAGGGCCGAACACCGGGGAGCTGTTTTTT
TRBD1	TRBV5-1	TRBJ2-3	NA	CASSYRTGVTDTQYF	TGCGCCAGCAGCTACCGGACAGGGGTCACAGATACGCAGTATTTT
NA	TRBV5-1	TRBJ2-3	few	CASSLAYTDTQYF	TGCGCCAGCAGCTTGGCCTACACAGATACGCAGTATTTT
NA	TRBV2	TRBJ1-3	NA	CASSGGTGNTIYF	TGTGCCAGCAGTGGGGGGACTGGAAACACCATATATTTT
TRBD2	TRBV9	TRBJ2-7	NA	CASSLGTSGNPYEQYF	TGTGCCAGCAGCCTCGGGACTAGCGGGAACCCCTACGAGCAGTACTTC
NA	TRBV7-2	TRBJ2-3	NA	CASSLSAGPDTQYF	TGTGCCAGCAGCTTATCGGCGGGTCCAGATACGCAGTATTTT
TRBD1	TRBV28	TRBJ2-7	few	CASSYGRPGQVYEQYF	TGTGCCAGCAGTTACGGAAGACCTGGACAGGTTTACGAGCAGTACTTC
NA	TRBV18	TRBJ1-2	few	CASSPTGNYGYTF	TGTGCCAGCTCGCCCACAGGGAACTATGGCTACACCTTC
NA	TRBV6-5	TRBJ2-1	NA	CASSYGTQFF	TGTGCCAGCAGTTACGGGACCCAGTTCTTC
NA	TRBV21-1	TRBJ1-2	NA	CASSQARGTDPLYGYTF	TGTGCCAGCAGCCAAGCGCGAGGGACAGATCCCTTATATGGCTACACCTTC
TRBD2	TRBV18	TRBJ2-1	few	CASSPTGLASHEQFF	TGTGCCAGCTCACCGACGGGACTAGCATCCCATGAGCAGTTCTTC
NA	TRBV18	TRBJ1-5	NA	CASRQGTDQPQHF	TGTGCCAGTCGTCAGGGTACGGATCAGCCCCAGCATTTT
TRBD2	TRBV4-3	TRBJ2-4	NA	CASSQGRVAGGNIQYF	TGCGCCAGCAGCCAAGGCCGAGTAGCGGGGGGAAACATTCAGTACTTC
NA	TRBV2	TRBJ2-7	NA	CASSADTYEQYF	TGTGCCAGCAGTGCAGACACTTACGAGCAGTACTTC
NA	TRBV28	TRBJ2-5	few	CASSLPGTETQYF	TGTGCCAGCAGTTTACCGGGTACGGAGACCCAGTACTTC
NA	TRBV2	TRBJ2-1	few	CASRQLARLNNEQFF	TGTGCCAGCAGGCAATTAGCGAGATTAAACAATGAGCAGTTCTTC
TRBD2	TRBV7-9	TRBJ2-7	NA	CASSPRAGPYEQYF	TGTGCCAGCAGCCCCCGAGCGGGACCCTACGAGCAGTACTTC
TRBD1	TRBV7-8	TRBJ2-7	NA	CASSLVVTGAYEQYF	TGTGCCAGCAGCTTAGTGGTGACAGGGGCCTACGAGCAGTACTTC
TRBD1	TRBV28	TRBJ1-4	few	CASRPGGQGEKLFF	TGTGCCAGCCGGCCCGGAGGACAGGGCGAAAAACTGTTTTTT
NA	TRBV19	TRBJ1-5	few	CASTTVRGQPQHF	TGTGCCAGTACGACGGTTCGGGGTCAGCCCCAGCATTTT
TRBD2	TRBV4-3	TRBJ2-3	NA	CASSQGRLAQRTDTQYF	TGCGCCAGCAGCCAAGGTCGACTAGCCCAACGCACAGATACGCAGTATTTT
TRBD1	TRBV4-1	TRBJ1-2	once	CASSRDSGNYGYTF	TGCGCCAGCAGCAGGGACAGCGGGAACTATGGCTACACCTTC
NA	TRBV7-2	TRBJ2-7	few	CASSLAPGRSEQYF	TGTGCCAGCAGCTTAGCCCCCGGGCGAAGCGAGCAGTACTTC
TRBD2	TRBV5-1	TRBJ2-3	few	CASSFGTSGNTDTQYF	TGCGCCAGCAGCTTCGGGACTAGCGGTAACACAGATACGCAGTATTTT
TRBD2	TRBV19	TRBJ2-7	NA	CASSISGIGEQYF	TGTGCCAGTAGTATAAGCGGGATAGGCGAGCAGTACTTC
NA	TRBV5-1	TRBJ2-7	few	CASSSIPGQTYEQYF	TGCGCCAGCAGCTCTATACCGGGACAAACCTACGAGCAGTACTTC
TRBD2	TRBV5-8	TRBJ2-1	NA	CASSLGLAGGYNEQFF	TGTGCCAGCAGCTTGGGCCTAGCGGGAGGCTACAATGAGCAGTTCTTC
TRBD1	TRBV10-3	TRBJ2-2	few	CAISPGTVNTGELFF	TGTGCCATCAGTCCCGGGACAGTGAACACCGGGGAGCTGTTTTTT
NA	TRBV19	TRBJ2-4	NA	CASSEAYREIKNIQYF	TGTGCCAGTAGCGAAGCTTACAGGGAGATCAAAAACATTCAGTACTTC
NA	TRBV7-2	TRBJ2-3	NA	CASSFLAYPSTDTQYF	TGTGCCAGCAGCTTCCTAGCGTACCCTAGCACAGATACGCAGTATTTT
TRBD2	TRBV18	TRBJ2-7	few	CASSVGLATTPLPYEQYF	TGTGCCAGCTCTGTCGGACTAGCGACAACGCCCCTCCCCTACGAGCAGTACTTC
NA	TRBV18	TRBJ2-7	few	CASSPPPSTRYEQYF	TGTGCCAGCTCACCACCCCCTAGCACGCGATACGAGCAGTACTTC
NA	TRBV10-2	TRBJ2-7	few	CASSEQSSYEQYF	TGCGCCAGCAGTGAGCAAAGCTCCTACGAGCAGTACTTC
NA	TRBV6-1	TRBJ2-5	NA	CASNRQPGEFSTQYF	TGTGCCAGCAATCGACAGCCCGGAGAGTTTTCGACCCAGTACTTC
TRBD2	TRBV9	TRBJ2-5	once	CASSATSGRGRETQYF	TGTGCCAGCAGCGCCACTAGCGGGAGAGGAAGAGAGACCCAGTACTTC